One sample yielded the 7 T cell receptor beta chains listed below, sequenced in a study of shared clonotypes between healthy human individuals. Method: immunoSEQ multiplex PCR; TCRdb's copy keeps in-frame clones and lacks some. Of some 2.1 million clones detected, just under 95% appear once; the ten largest clones hold about 1.1%. Naive CD8 cells, CD45RO-negative and positively selected for CCR7, excluded terminally differentiated effector memory CD45RA+ cells. Sequenced: naive CD8+ T cells sorted from blood. These receptors were collected from a man between 18 and 29 years old in good health.

V is TRBV7-9 and J is TRBJ2-2; TRBD2 matches 9 bases. This CDR3 comprises 17 residues. V shed 6 bases, J shed 1 base, and the junction held 9 bases outside the gene matches. Germline V gene sequence: CDR1 SEHNR, CDR2 FQNEAQ (reference sequence). CDR3 residues: CASSPGASGMNTGELFF. Here the CDR3 DNA reads TGTGCCAGCAGTCCTGGCGCTAGCGGGATGAACACCGGGGAGCTGTTTTTT.

The chain has TRBV4-1 and TRBJ2-3, with 9 positions matching TRBD1. V gave up 1 base and J gave up 5 bases; unmatched junction bases: 1. From germline, CDR1 is MGHRA and CDR2 YSYEKL. This CDR3 contains 14 residues. CDR3 nucleotides: TGCGCCAGCAGCCAAGGGACAGGGGTAGATACGCAGTATTTT. Translating gives CASSQGTGVDTQYF.

Points on this clone: This same CDR3 is encoded by further DNA sequences in the sample. The chain uses TRBV5-4 and TRBJ1-1, with D uncertain. Trimming removed 0 bases at V and 4 bases at J, with 4 bases between. Germline CDR1 and CDR2: SGHNT and YYREEE (reference sequence). The CDR3 length is 12 residues. CDR3 protein: CASSLGVTEAFF. Written as DNA, the CDR3 is TGTGCCAGCAGCTTGGGTGTCACTGAAGCTTTCTTT.

The chain joins TRBV5-1 to TRBJ2-7; TRBD1 matches 9 bases. Germline V gene lookup returns CDR1 SGHRS and CDR2 YFSETQ. V dropped 4 bases and J dropped 2; count of bases not matched to a gene: 7. The CDR3 runs 15 residues. CDR3 protein: CASSPGQGRAYEQYF. The CDR3 DNA follows: TGCGCCAGCAGCCCCGGACAGGGGAGGGCCTACGAGCAGTACTTC.

The chain employs TRBV5-1 and TRBJ1-4, with D tentatively TRBD1 (5 bases). The CDR3 has 17 residues. The germline CDR1 and CDR2 sequences are SGHRS and YFSETQ. With 0 bases removed from V and 1 base from J, the gap between germline ends came to 13 bases. The CDR3 DNA is TGCGCCAGCAGCTTGGGCGAGGGGCCGGGAACTAATGAAAAACTGTTTTTT. It encodes CASSLGEGPGTNEKLFF.

This rearrangement joins TRBV4-1 to TRBJ2-5, with unresolved D. The CDR3 covers 14 residues. CDR1 MGHRA and CDR2 YSYEKL come from the germline V gene. Trimming took off 0 bases at V and 3 bases at J, with 8 bases between the two ends. The CDR3 DNA follows: TGCGCCAGCAGCCAAGAATCCAGAAAAGAGACCCAGTACTTC. The encoded protein is CASSQESRKETQYF.

The chain combines TRBV9 with TRBJ2-7; perhaps TRBD1 as D (5 bases). Germline V gives CDR1 SGDLS, CDR2 YYNGEE. Trimming stripped 4 bases from V and 2 bases from J, with 13 bases between. The CDR3 sequence is 14 residues long. The chain's CDR3 is CASSPGDSPYEQYF. DNA for the CDR3: TGTGCCAGCAGCCCCGGAGACAGTCCCTACGAGCAGTACTTC.